This TCR beta chain was captured by sequencing in a study of early T cells in non-severe SARS-CoV-2 infection. At the level of the study: Bulk RNA from unsorted whole blood was sequenced; chains were unpaired. Study results and caveats: Private and CD4 specificities were missed by VDJdb matching, skewed to anti-spike CD8.

TCRdb re-analysed the 5' RACE reads in MiXCR, keeping a single row per CDR3 protein. The sample yields about 30,000 distinct CDR3 sequences, 5.2% seen once. Ten or more counts support this clonotype. No antigen is known for it. Trimming shortened V by 8 bases and J by 3 bases, and 16 bases separated the two germline ends. This CDR3 contains 14 residues. Germline V CDR1 and CDR2: SGHRS, YFSETQ. What was sequenced was whole blood. The TCR was taken from an adult who was a healthcare worker with PCR-confirmed SARS-CoV-2 infection or an uninfected control (not recorded which). The chain recombines TRBV5-1 with TRBJ2-3; D perhaps matches TRBD1 (6 bases). CDR3 loop: CASQVQGTTDTQYF. The CDR3 DNA follows: TGCGCCAGTCAAGTACAGGGAACGACAGATACGCAGTATTTT.